Shown below are 11 T cell receptor beta chains from a single sample sequenced in a study of metastatic and nonmetastatic thyroid tumors. The entire patient cohort was treatment-naive prior to thyroid surgery. TCRdb re-processed the PCR reads through MiXCR. The table lists about 40,000 clones, 10% to 12% of them singletons. Specimen: blood. The receptors stem from a female donor with papillary thyroid cancer or a benign thyroid nodule (not recorded which). Some clones in this sample may be carry-over from other donors' samples.

Many counts were recorded for this clone. The J gene is TRBJ1-5, the V gene TRBV9; D unresolved. CDR3 length equals 13 residues. Germline values: CDR1 SGDLS, CDR2 YYNGEE. With 3 bases removed from V and 9 bases from J, the gap between germline ends came to 13 bases. The CDR3 bases are TGTGCCAGCAGCGCCTTTGGCCTGGGGCCCCAGCATTTT. This sequence encodes CASSAFGLGPQHF.

This clone was counted many times. The V gene is TRBV12-3 or TRBV12-4, the J gene TRBJ1-3; TRBD1 matches 7 bases. The CDR3 contains 15 residues. The junction had 13 bases not matched to a gene; V was cut back by 10 bases and J by 4 bases. CDR3 region: CATGATGRGGNTIYF. CDR3 nucleotides: TGTGCCACCGGAGCGACAGGGAGGGGCGGAAACACCATATATTTT.

On this clone: This may come from a read error, since a much larger clone is one base off. The chain recombines TRBV28 with TRBJ2-3; D is unclear. CDR3 length equals 15 residues. Trimming removed 7 bases at V and 2 bases at J, with 16 bases between. Germline CDR1 and CDR2: MDHEN and SYDVKM. CDR3 residues: CASTQAVSITDTQYF. The CDR3 nucleotides read TGTGCCAGCACCCAGGCCGTATCTATCACAGATACGCAGTATTTT.

This clone appeared many times. The gene calls are TRBV18 and TRBJ2-4; D may match TRBD1 or TRBD2 (5 bases each). Germline V gene lookup returns CDR1 KGHSH and CDR2 LQKENI. V was trimmed by 4 bases and J by 6 bases, leaving 13 bases between them. The CDR3 covers 14 residues. The CDR3 coding sequence is TGTGCCAGCTCACAAGACCAGAGGGGAAACATTCAGTACTTC. Translation gives CASSQDQRGNIQYF.

The CDR3 region is CLYPGQHYGYTF. The DNA for the CDR3 is TGCCTATACCCGGGACAGCACTATGGCTACACCTTC. V gene TRBV20-1 combines with J gene TRBJ1-2; 7 bases line up with TRBD1. Germline values: CDR1 DFQATT, CDR2 SNEGSKA (reference sequence). The CDR3 is 12 amino acids.

CDR3 sequence (DNA): TGTGCCAGCAGTGATGAAGAAGGAAGGGGGTATACCAATCAGCCCCAGCATTTT. It translates to CASSDEEGRGYTNQPQHF. The rearrangement links TRBV6-1 to TRBJ1-5; a possible D gene is TRBD1 (6 bases). Trimming shortened V by 3 bases and J by 3 bases, and 21 bases separated the two germline ends. CDR3 length equals 18 residues. Germline V gene data show CDR1 as MNHNS and CDR2 as SASEGT.

About this clone: This may come from a read error, since a much larger clone is one base off. The chain recombines TRBV6-1 with TRBJ2-7; 8 bases agree with TRBD1. Germline CDR1 MNHNS, CDR2 SASEGT. CDR3 length equals 15 residues. With 7 bases clipped from V and 3 bases from J, the junction kept 11 bases outside the gene matches. The CDR3: CASTITGGMDYEQYF. The CDR3 nucleotides are TGTGCCAGCACTATTACAGGGGGGATGGACTACGAGCAGTACTTC.

Many counts were recorded for this clone. This CDR3 reads CASSLATSYGYTF. Written as DNA, the CDR3 is TGCGCCAGCAGCTTGGCCACATCGTATGGCTACACCTTC. The rearrangement uses TRBV5-1 and TRBJ1-2; D is unclear. This CDR3 comprises 13 residues. Trimming removed 0 bases at V and 5 bases at J, with 8 bases between. The germline V gene has CDR1 SGHRS and CDR2 YFSETQ.

This clone was detected many times. This chain joins TRBV6-1 and TRBJ1-4, with a possible D match to TRBD1 (6 bases). Germline loops: CDR1 MNHNS, CDR2 SASEGT. The CDR3 is 13 amino acids. The V end lost 7 bases, the J end lost 5 bases, and 11 bases lay between the germline ends. CDR3 coding DNA: TGTGCCAGCACTGACAGGCCAAATGAAAAACTGTTTTTT. Translation gives CASTDRPNEKLFF.

This clone was recorded many times. The chain couples TRBV20-1 to TRBJ1-5, with a weak D call TRBD1 (5 bases). This CDR3 is 16 amino acids long. The V and J ends lost 1 base and 2 bases respectively, with 15 bases between them. Germline V CDR1 and CDR2: DFQATT, SNEGSKA (reference sequence). The DNA of the CDR3 is TGCAGTGCTAGAGTACCAGGGCATGAGGGCAATCAGCCCCAGCATTTT. Amino acid sequence: CSARVPGHEGNQPQHF.

This clone was seen repeatedly, ten times or more. V gene TRBV28 combines with J gene TRBJ1-4; tentative D call: TRBD1 (6 bases). Germline V CDR1 and CDR2: MDHEN, SYDVKM. The length of the CDR3 is 13 residues. Trimming cost V 6 bases and J 10 bases, with 15 bases left between them. CDR3 DNA sequence: TGTGCCAGCAGACGTGGGGGCGTAGGAAAACTGTTTTTT. Its protein is CASRRGGVGKLFF.